Only a few counts were recorded for the clone carrying this TCR beta chain. The entry originates in a study of shared clonotypes between healthy human individuals. Amplification in unsorted PBMC replicate PCRs started from 250 to 350 ng DNA, which equals about 28,000 T cell genomes. Authors' data handling: ImmunoSEQ output held junction-only sequences without quality scores, so filtering differed. Data came from immunoSEQ multiplex PCR; TCRdb stores just in-frame clones and leaves some out. The DNA was the basis for D and trimming; V, J and clone size are from that table. This table has fewer than 650,000 clones, 76% appearing once. With 8 bases removed from V and 5 bases from J, the gap between germline ends came to 14 bases. This CDR3 contains 13 residues. Germline CDR1 reads SNHLY; CDR2 reads FYNNEI.

This receptor was taken from a woman aged 40 to 50 in good health. Some clones in this sample may be carry-over from other donors' samples. The chain employs TRBV2 and TRBJ2-3; D might be TRBD1 or TRBD2, each matching 5 bases. The specimen was PBMCs. CDR3 loop: CASSGQLLDTQYF. The DNA of the CDR3 is TGTGCCAGCTCGGGGCAGCTATTAGATACGCAGTATTTT.